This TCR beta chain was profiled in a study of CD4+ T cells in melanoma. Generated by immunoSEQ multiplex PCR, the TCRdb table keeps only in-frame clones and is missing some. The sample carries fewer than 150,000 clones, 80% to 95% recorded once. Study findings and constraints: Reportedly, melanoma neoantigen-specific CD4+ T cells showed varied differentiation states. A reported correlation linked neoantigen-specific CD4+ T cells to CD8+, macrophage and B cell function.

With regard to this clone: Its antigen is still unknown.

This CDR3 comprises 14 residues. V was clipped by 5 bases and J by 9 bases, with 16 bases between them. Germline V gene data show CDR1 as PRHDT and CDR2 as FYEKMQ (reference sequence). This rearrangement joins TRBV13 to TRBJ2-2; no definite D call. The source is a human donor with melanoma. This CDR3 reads CASSPLGSHRELFF. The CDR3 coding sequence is TGTGCCAGCAGCCCATTGGGCTCCCACCGGGAGCTGTTTTTT.